This entry features one T cell receptor (beta chain) sequence. The antigen is not known. The entry originates in a study of chemoradiotherapy in HPV16-positive cancers. General observations from the study: HPV-specific T cells were functionally defined from only two HPV16-positive patients.

The CDR3 has 17 residues. CDR1 is LGHNA, CDR2 YNFKEQ, per germline. Germline trimming cut 6 bases from V and 3 bases from J; bases unmatched to any gene: 10. Repertoires were generated with immunoSEQ multiplex PCR, while TCRdb's copy carries only in-frame clones and drops some. This sample has tens of thousands of clones, with approximately 80% found just once. The sequence came from a human donor with HPV-associated anogenital cancer. The source material was blood, sampled from a patient who underwent chemoradiotherapy. The V call is TRBV4-2, the J call TRBJ1-3; 11 positions match TRBD1. CDR3 bases: TGTGCCAGCAGTCAGGGACAGGGGGAATTGGGTGGAAACACCATATATTTT. This translates into CASSQGQGELGGNTIYF.